The 8 T cell receptor beta chains presented below share a single source sample, sequenced in a study of PD-L1 blockade in urothelial cancer. Clones were sequenced by immunoSEQ multiplex PCR, and TCRdb holds only the in-frame ones, with some missing. The sample lists about 88,000 clones, more than 85% seen once, with 7.5% to 10% in the top ten. The material sequenced was PBMCs, taken around atezolizumab (anti-PD-L1) treatment. These receptor sequences come from a man aged 60 to 69 with urothelial cancer.

V gene TRBV5-4 combines with J gene TRBJ2-7; no clear D gene. The CDR3 loop spans 13 amino acids. Looked up from germline, CDR1 is SGHNT and CDR2 is YYREEE (reference sequence). V lost 0 bases to trimming and J lost 0 bases, with 4 bases between them. The CDR3 DNA sequence: TGTGCCAGCAGCTTGGGCAGCTCCTACGAGCAGTACTTC. It specifies CASSLGSSYEQYF. The full variable domain, in which reference TRBV5-4 and TRBJ2-7 provide the parts outside the CDR3, is ETGVTQSPTHLIKTRGQQVTLRCSSQSGHNTVSWYQQALGQGPQFIFQYYREEENGRGNFPPRFSGLQFPNYSSELNVNALELDDSALYLCASSLGSSYEQYFGPGTRLTVT.

In this sample, this clone turned up a few times. V usage is TRBV28 and J usage is TRBJ2-3; D may be TRBD2 (5 bases). The V end lost 5 bases, the J end lost 2 bases, and 11 bases lay between the germline ends. Germline V gene sequence: CDR1 MDHEN, CDR2 SYDVKM. This CDR3 is 14 amino acids long. The CDR3 DNA reads TGTGCCAGCAGTCCCCAGCGGAACACAGATACGCAGTATTTT. It encodes CASSPQRNTDTQYF.

V and J are TRBV18 and TRBJ2-1, with D perhaps matching TRBD1 (5 bases). CDR3 length: 13 amino acids. V lost 6 bases to trimming and J lost 6 bases, with 12 bases between them. Germline assignment: CDR1 KGHSH and CDR2 LQKENI. In DNA, the CDR3 is TGTGCCAGCTCGCACCTAGGGGCCAATGAGCAGTTCTTC. Its protein is CASSHLGANEQFF.

This clone was seen just once. This rearrangement joins TRBV28 to TRBJ2-7; possible D gene TRBD1, 7 bases. V was cut by 6 bases and J by 0 bases, with 18 bases left in between. The CDR3 contains 16 residues. Germline CDR1 and CDR2: MDHEN and SYDVKM. As DNA, the CDR3 is TGTGCCAGCAGCCCGTTCGCGGGACAGAGCTCCTACGAGCAGTACTTC. As protein: CASSPFAGQSSYEQYF.

J is TRBJ2-5 and V is TRBV4-3; 7 positions match TRBD1. The germline V gene has CDR1 LGHNA and CDR2 YSLEER. The CDR3 contains 16 residues. The V segment lost 1 base and the J segment 2 bases; nucleotides outside the gene matches: 7. The CDR3 reads CASSQGSDRRQETQYF. Written as DNA, the CDR3 is TGCGCCAGCAGCCAAGGGTCGGACAGGAGACAAGAGACCCAGTACTTC.

This clone came up once. V gene TRBV4-3 combines with J gene TRBJ1-3, with a possible D match to TRBD1 (5 bases). CDR1 and CDR2 (germline): LGHNA, YSLEER. V dropped 0 bases and J dropped 2 bases, with 11 bases sitting between them. The CDR3 sequence is 16 residues long. This CDR3 is CASSQDLGLTGNTIYF. The CDR3 DNA is TGCGCCAGCAGCCAAGATTTGGGGCTTACTGGAAACACCATATATTTT.

This chain links TRBV9 with TRBJ2-5; 7 nucleotides match TRBD1. Germline CDR1 SGDLS, CDR2 YYNGEE. Trimming at V came to 5 bases and at J to 3 bases, leaving 4 bases not matched to a gene. The CDR3 covers 13 residues. CDR3 in amino acids: CASSPDREETQYF. CDR3 nucleotide sequence: TGTGCCAGCAGTCCCGACAGGGAAGAGACCCAGTACTTC.

V gene TRBV11-2 combines with J gene TRBJ2-7, with TRBD1 as a possible D gene (5 bases). This CDR3 is 15 amino acids long. The V and J ends lost 4 bases and 2 bases respectively, with 15 bases between them. The germline CDR1 and CDR2 sequences are SGHAT and FQNNGV. This CDR3 is CASSSTRTPAYEQYF. DNA for the CDR3: TGTGCCAGCAGCTCGACACGGACACCCGCCTACGAGCAGTACTTC.